This is a list of T cell receptor beta chains from one sample in a study of blood T cell repertoires in COVID-19. Assay used: immunoSEQ multiplex PCR; TCRdb lists only in-frame clones, some missing. This table holds some 670,000 clones, about 87% found once. Sequenced sample: peripheral blood. The origin of the receptors is a woman aged 18 to 35 with acute or convalescent COVID-19. Both conserved end residues are part of each CDR3. A D gene is named only where the DNA matches it firmly. The size entry is marked missing in some rows and otherwise reads once, few, many or a size class.

size: NA; J: TRBJ1-3; D: TRBD1; V: TRBV2; CDR3: CASSQGTGSLYF; DNA: TGTGCCAGCAGCCAAGGGACAGGGAGCCTATATTTT
size: NA; J: TRBJ1-2; D: NA; V: TRBV27; CDR3: CASRATRQVVKGYTF; DNA: TGTGCCAGCAGAGCTACTAGACAGGTAGTTAAGGGCTACACCTTC
size: NA; J: TRBJ1-2; D: NA; V: TRBV6-5; CDR3: CASSFRTAYGYTF; DNA: TGTGCCAGCAGTTTTCGGACAGCATATGGCTACACCTTC
size: NA; J: TRBJ2-5; D: NA; V: TRBV5-6; CDR3: CASSSRTTQYF; DNA: TGTGCCAGCAGCTCGAGGACTACCCAGTACTTC
size: NA; J: TRBJ2-3; D: NA; V: TRBV4-1; CDR3: CASSHGRSTGPDTQYF; DNA: TGCGCCAGCAGCCATGGGCGGTCTACAGGGCCAGATACGCAGTATTTT
size: NA; J: TRBJ2-3; D: TRBD2; V: TRBV9; CDR3: CASSGSGGAGDTQYF; DNA: TGTGCCAGCAGCGGTTCCGGGGGGGCTGGAGATACGCAGTATTTT
size: NA; J: TRBJ2-3; D: TRBD2; V: TRBV4-1; CDR3: CASRKGRIMGTSGGAGTDTQYF; DNA: TGCGCCAGCAGAAAGGGGCGGATCATGGGGACTAGCGGGGGGGCTGGGACAGATACGCAGTATTTT
size: NA; J: TRBJ1-6; D: NA; V: TRBV21-1; CDR3: CASSAGTGANSPLHF; DNA: TGTGCCAGCAGCGCCGGTACAGGGGCTAATTCACCCCTCCACTTT
size: NA; J: TRBJ1-1; D: NA; V: TRBV13; CDR3: CASSLDGRRWAFF; DNA: TGTGCCAGCAGCTTAGACGGGAGAAGGTGGGCTTTCTTT
size: NA; J: TRBJ1-2; D: NA; V: TRBV6-2/TRBV6-3; CDR3: CASSYQGNYGYTF; DNA: TGTGCCAGCAGTTACCAGGGTAACTATGGCTACACCTTC
size: NA; J: TRBJ1-4; D: TRBD1; V: TRBV2; CDR3: CATTGGLLPNEKLFF; DNA: TGTGCCACCACAGGGGGGCTACTACCGAATGAAAAACTGTTTTTT
size: NA; J: TRBJ2-1; D: NA; V: TRBV28; CDR3: CASNAPSYNEQFF; DNA: TGTGCCAGCAACGCACCCAGCTACAATGAGCAGTTCTTC
size: NA; J: TRBJ2-2; D: NA; V: TRBV9; CDR3: CASSVVVGPNTGELFF; DNA: TGTGCCAGCAGCGTAGTCGTGGGCCCGAACACCGGGGAGCTGTTTTTT
size: NA; J: TRBJ2-3; D: TRBD2; V: TRBV4-1; CDR3: CASSQDWVAGLSDTQYF; DNA: TGCGCCAGCAGCCAAGATTGGGTAGCGGGGTTGTCAGATACGCAGTATTTT
size: NA; J: TRBJ2-7; D: NA; V: TRBV5-1; CDR3: CASTPVGRTYEQYF; DNA: TGCGCCAGCACCCCTGTAGGCAGGACCTACGAGCAGTACTTC
size: once; J: TRBJ1-1; D: TRBD1; V: TRBV19; CDR3: CASSTHPPGQGWVTEAFF; DNA: TGTGCCAGTAGCACCCATCCACCCGGACAGGGATGGGTCACTGAAGCTTTCTTT
size: few; J: TRBJ1-4; D: NA; V: TRBV21-1; CDR3: CASSTHDMGAPTTNEKLFF; DNA: TGTGCCAGCAGCACCCACGACATGGGGGCCCCAACAACTAATGAAAAACTGTTTTTT